This TCR beta chain was documented in a study of a mutant IDH1 vaccine in newly diagnosed glioma. Study-level background: Averaging roughly 40 years of age, treated patients were about 62% male and roughly 40% female. Most patients had radiochemotherapy with temozolomide before enrollment; others had one alone.

The protocol was immunoSEQ multiplex PCR, while the TCRdb copy is restricted to in-frame clones and leaves out a portion. This table holds roughly 30,000 clones, roughly three quarters found once. With 4 bases clipped from V and 4 bases from J, the junction kept 6 bases outside the gene matches. The CDR3 totals 16 residues. Germline assignment: CDR1 LGHNA and CDR2 YNFKEQ. Time point defined: week 35, safety follow-up. The vaccine gave 300 ug of a 20-mer mutant IDH1 peptide subcutaneously per dose. Patients received eight vaccinations in weeks 1, 3, 5, 7, 11, 15, 19, 23. For this clone: The antigen remains unidentified.

Study findings and constraints: Among all patients, vaccine-induced immune responses occurred in about 93%.

This chain joins TRBV4-2 and TRBJ2-3; 12 nucleotides align to TRBD2. The source material was PBMCs, sampled from a glioma patient whose treatment included an IDH1 peptide vaccine. The clonotype comes from a woman between 40 and 50 years old with glioma. CDR3 DNA sequence: TGTGCCAGCAGCCTTTCTAGCGGGGGGGCATCAGATACGCAGTATTTT. Translated: CASSLSSGGASDTQYF.